This record covers a single T cell receptor beta chain. Its matching antigen is unknown. The naive CD8 population came from CD45RO-negative cells selected for CCR7, without terminally differentiated effector memory CD45RA+ cells. Deep was the level used in running the assay. Evenly divided among several immunoSEQ plates was the genomic DNA of each subset. Here immunoSEQ multiplex PCR was the method, and the copy in TCRdb shows in-frame clones only, minus some. Here the sample spans around 560,000 clones, roughly 95% being singletons. Germline loops: CDR1 SNHLY, CDR2 FYNNEI. This CDR3 is 15 amino acids long. Trimming shortened V by 2 bases and J by 0 bases, and 9 bases separated the two germline ends. The sample originates from a study of shared clonotypes between healthy human individuals. Study-wide findings and caveats: A generally larger estimated richness was seen in naive subsets than in memory subsets.

This receptor was taken from a woman aged 25 to 39 in good health. Material for sequencing was naive CD8+ T cells sorted from blood. The chain couples TRBV2 to TRBJ2-3, with D uncertain. The DNA of the CDR3 is TGTGCCAGCAGTGAACCGACGGTGAGCACAGATACGCAGTATTTT. Its protein product is CASSEPTVSTDTQYF.